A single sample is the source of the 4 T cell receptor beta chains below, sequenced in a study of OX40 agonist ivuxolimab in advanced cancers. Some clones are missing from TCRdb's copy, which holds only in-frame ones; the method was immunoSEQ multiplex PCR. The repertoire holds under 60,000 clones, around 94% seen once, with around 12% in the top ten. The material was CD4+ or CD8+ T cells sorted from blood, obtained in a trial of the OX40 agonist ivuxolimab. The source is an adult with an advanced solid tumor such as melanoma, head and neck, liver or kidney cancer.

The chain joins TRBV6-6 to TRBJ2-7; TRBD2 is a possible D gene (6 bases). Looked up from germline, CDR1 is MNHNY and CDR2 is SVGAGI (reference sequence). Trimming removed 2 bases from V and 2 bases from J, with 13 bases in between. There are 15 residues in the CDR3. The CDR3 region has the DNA TGTGCCAGCAGTTACGGGGGGTTGGACCCCTACGAGCAGTACTTC. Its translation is CASSYGGLDPYEQYF.

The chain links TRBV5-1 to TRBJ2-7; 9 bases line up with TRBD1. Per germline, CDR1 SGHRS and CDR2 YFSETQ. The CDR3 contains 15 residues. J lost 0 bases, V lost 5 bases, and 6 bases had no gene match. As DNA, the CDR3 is TGCGCCAGCAGTGAACAGGGGGCTAACTCCTACGAGCAGTACTTC. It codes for CASSEQGANSYEQYF.

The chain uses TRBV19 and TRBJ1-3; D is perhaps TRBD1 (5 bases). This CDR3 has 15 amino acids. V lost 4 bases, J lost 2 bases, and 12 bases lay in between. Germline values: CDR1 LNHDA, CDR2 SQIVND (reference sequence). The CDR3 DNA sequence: TGTGCCAGTAGTAGGGGGTTTGATCCTGGAAACACCATATATTTT. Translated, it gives CASSRGFDPGNTIYF.

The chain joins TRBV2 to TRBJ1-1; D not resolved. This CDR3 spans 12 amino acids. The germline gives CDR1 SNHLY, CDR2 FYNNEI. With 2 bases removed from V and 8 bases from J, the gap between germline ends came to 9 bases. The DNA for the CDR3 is TGTGCCAGCAGTGAAACCCCAAGGGAAGCTTTCTTT. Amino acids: CASSETPREAFF. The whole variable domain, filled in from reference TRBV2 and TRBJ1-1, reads EPEVTQTPSHQVTQMGQEVILRCVPISNHLYFYWYRQILGQKVEFLVSFYNNEISEKSEIFDDQFSVERPDGSNFTLKIRSTKLEDSAMYFCASSETPREAFFGQGTRLTVV.